The present T cell receptor (beta chain) was sequenced within a study of response to subunit inactivated influenza vaccine. TCRdb used MiXCR to reprocess the RT-PCR reads, holding one entry per CDR3 protein. The sample consists of about 530,000 distinct CDR3 sequences, over 10% of them appearing once. This clonotype was seen only a few times. Its antigen remains unidentified. Deletions cut 3 bases from V and 3 bases from J, with 15 bases between. The germline gives CDR1 ENHRY, CDR2 SYGVKD. The CDR3 spans 16 residues. Overall study results and limits: With each seasonal influenza vaccination, the authors suggested, few new T cells are recruited.

The V gene is TRBV10-3, the J gene TRBJ2-1, with TRBD1 as a possible D gene (6 bases). The TCR originated in a man in his forties or fifties who received an inactivated influenza vaccine. The input for sequencing was PBMCs from blood, taken 40 to 50 days after vaccination. As DNA, the CDR3 is TGTGCCATCAGTGAAACCGGGACAATCAGCTACAATGAGCAGTTCTTC. This sequence encodes CAISETGTISYNEQFF.